Detailed here is one TCR beta chain. Using immunoSEQ multiplex PCR, the repertoire was profiled, and TCRdb retains in-frame clones only, with some absent. The sample contains tens of thousands of clones, 80% to 95% of which appear only once. These data come from a study of cytomegalovirus exposure and HLA in healthy donors. The CDR3 covers 16 residues. Deletions cut 3 bases from V and 0 bases from J, with 12 bases between. Germline V gene lookup returns CDR1 SGHTA and CDR2 FQGNSA. The V call is TRBV7-2, the J call TRBJ1-5, with D maybe TRBD1 (6 bases). The sample consisted of PBMCs. The receptor was derived from a young woman in good health and CMV-seronegative. DNA for the CDR3: TGTGCCAGCAGCTTCCAACAGGGTTTTAGCAATCAGCCCCAGCATTTT. Translated, it gives CASSFQQGFSNQPQHF.